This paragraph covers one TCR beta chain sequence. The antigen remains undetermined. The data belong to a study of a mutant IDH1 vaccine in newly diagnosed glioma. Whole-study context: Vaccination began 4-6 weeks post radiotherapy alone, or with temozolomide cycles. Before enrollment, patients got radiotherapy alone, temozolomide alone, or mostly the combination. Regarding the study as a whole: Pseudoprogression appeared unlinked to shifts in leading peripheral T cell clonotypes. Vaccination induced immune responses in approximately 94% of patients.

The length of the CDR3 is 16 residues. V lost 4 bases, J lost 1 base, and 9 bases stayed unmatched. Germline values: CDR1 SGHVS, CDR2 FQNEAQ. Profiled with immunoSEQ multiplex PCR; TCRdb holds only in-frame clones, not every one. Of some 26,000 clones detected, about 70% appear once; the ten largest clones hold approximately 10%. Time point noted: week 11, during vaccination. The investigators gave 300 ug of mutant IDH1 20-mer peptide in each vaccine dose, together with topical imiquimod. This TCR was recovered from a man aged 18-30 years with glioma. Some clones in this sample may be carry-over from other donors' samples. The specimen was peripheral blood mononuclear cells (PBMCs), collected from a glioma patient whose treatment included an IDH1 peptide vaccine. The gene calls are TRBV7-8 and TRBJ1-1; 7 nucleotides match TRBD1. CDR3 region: CASSSSGGQRNTEAFF. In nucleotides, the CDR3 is TGTGCCAGCAGCTCCTCAGGGGGGCAGAGGAACACTGAAGCTTTCTTT.